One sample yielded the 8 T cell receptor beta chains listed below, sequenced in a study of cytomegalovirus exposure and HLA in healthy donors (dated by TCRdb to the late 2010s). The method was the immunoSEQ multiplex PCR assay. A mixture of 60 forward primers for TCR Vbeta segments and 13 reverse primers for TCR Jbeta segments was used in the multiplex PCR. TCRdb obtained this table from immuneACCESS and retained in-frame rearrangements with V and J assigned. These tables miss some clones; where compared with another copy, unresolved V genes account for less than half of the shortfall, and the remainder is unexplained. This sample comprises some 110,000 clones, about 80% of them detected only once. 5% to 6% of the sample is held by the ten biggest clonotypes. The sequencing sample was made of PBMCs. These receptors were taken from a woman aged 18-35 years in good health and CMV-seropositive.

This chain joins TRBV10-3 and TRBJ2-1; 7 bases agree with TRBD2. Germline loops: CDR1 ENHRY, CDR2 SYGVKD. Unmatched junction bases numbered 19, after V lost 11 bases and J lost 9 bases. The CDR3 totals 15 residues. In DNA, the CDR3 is TGTGCCGCCTCGGTCAGCGGGGCCGCCGGGGGTGAGCAGTTCTTC. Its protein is CAASVSGAAGGEQFF.

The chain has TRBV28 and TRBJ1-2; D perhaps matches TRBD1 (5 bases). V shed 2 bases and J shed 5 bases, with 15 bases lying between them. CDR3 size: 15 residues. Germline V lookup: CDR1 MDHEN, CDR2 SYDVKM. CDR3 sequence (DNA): TGTGCCAGCAGTTTAGGCGGGGGTGGCGGTTATGGCTACACCTTC. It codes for CASSLGGGGGYGYTF.

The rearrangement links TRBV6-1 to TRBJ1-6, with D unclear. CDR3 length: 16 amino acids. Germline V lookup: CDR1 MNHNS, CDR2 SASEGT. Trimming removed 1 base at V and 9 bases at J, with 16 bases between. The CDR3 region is CASSEEEGMGGSPLHF. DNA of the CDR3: TGTGCCAGCAGTGAAGAGGAAGGGATGGGAGGTTCACCCCTCCACTTT.

CDR3 nucleotide sequence: TGTGCCAGCAGCCCGCGGACTAGCAGTTACAATGAGCAGTTCTTC. It yields the protein CASSPRTSSYNEQFF. The chain carries TRBV11-2 and TRBJ2-1, with 8 bases that match TRBD2. The germline V gene has CDR1 SGHAT and CDR2 FQNNGV. The ends lost 5 bases at V and 4 bases at J; junction bases unmatched: 7. CDR3 size: 15 residues.

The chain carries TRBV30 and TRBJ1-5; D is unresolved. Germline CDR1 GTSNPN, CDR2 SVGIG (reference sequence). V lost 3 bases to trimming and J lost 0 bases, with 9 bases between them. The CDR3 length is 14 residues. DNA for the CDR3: TGTGCCTGGAGCCCAGATTATAGCAATCAGCCCCAGCATTTT. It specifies CAWSPDYSNQPQHF. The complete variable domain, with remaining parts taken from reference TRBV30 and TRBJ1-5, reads SQTIHQWPATLVQPVGSPLSLECTVEGTSNPNLYWYRQAAGRGLQLLFYSVGIGQISSEVPQNLSASRPQDRQFILSSKKLLLSDSGFYLCAWSPDYSNQPQHFGDGTRLSIL.

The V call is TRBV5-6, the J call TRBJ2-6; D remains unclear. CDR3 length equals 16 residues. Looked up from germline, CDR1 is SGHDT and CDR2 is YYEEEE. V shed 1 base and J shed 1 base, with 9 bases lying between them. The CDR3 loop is CASSLTPGSGANVLTF. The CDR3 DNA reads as TGTGCCAGCAGCTTGACCCCCGGGTCTGGGGCCAACGTCCTGACTTTC.

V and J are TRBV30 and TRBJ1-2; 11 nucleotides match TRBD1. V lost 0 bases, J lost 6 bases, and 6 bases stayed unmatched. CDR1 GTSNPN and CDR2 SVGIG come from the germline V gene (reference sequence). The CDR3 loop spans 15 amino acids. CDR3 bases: TGTGCCTGGAGTGTACTTAGGACAGGGGGCAATGGCTACACCTTC. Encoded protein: CAWSVLRTGGNGYTF.

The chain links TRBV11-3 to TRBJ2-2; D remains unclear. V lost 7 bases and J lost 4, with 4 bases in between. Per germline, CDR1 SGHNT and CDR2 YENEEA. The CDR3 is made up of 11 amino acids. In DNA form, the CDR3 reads TGTGCCAGCACAGGCACCGGGGAGCTGTTTTTT. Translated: CASTGTGELFF.